This T cell receptor (beta chain) was documented in a study of CD8+CD57+ T cells in acquired aplastic anemia. Individuals selected for sequencing had exhibited CD8+CD57+ cell expansion on flow cytometry. The CDR3 spans 11 residues. The ends were cut back, 4 bases at V and 2 bases at J, with 2 bases in the middle. In germline, CDR1 is SNHLY, CDR2 FYNNEI. It was genomic DNA that served as the template for profiling TCR beta VDJ and CDR3. TCRdb reprocessed the reads with MiXCR, giving one entry per CDR3 protein. The repertoire holds 150,000 to 200,000 distinct CDR3 sequences, with roughly 65% as singletons.

The chain uses TRBV2 and TRBJ1-2; the D is unclear. What was sequenced was sorted CD4+, CD8+, or CD8+CD57+ T cells (not recorded which) from PBMCs. The origin of this receptor is a human donor with aplastic anemia. The CDR3 nucleotides read TGTGCCAGCAGTGCGAACTATGGCTACACCTTC. Protein sequence: CASSANYGYTF.